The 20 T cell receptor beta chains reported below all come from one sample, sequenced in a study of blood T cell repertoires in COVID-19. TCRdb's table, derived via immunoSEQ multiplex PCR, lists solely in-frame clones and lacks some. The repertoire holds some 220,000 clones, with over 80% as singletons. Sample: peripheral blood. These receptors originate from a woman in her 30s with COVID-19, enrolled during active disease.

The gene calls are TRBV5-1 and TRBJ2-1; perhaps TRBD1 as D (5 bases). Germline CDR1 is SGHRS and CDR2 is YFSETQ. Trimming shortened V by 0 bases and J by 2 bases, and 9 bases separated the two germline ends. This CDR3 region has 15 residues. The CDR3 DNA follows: TGCGCCAGCAGCTTGGCAGGGAACACCTACAATGAGCAGTTCTTC. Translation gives CASSLAGNTYNEQFF.

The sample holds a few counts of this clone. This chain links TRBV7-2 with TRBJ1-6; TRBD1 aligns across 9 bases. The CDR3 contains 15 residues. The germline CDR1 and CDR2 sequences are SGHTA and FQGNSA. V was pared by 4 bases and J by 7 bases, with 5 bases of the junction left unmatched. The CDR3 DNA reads TGTGCCAGCAGCTCCCCGGGACAGGGCAATTCACCCCTCCACTTT. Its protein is CASSSPGQGNSPLHF. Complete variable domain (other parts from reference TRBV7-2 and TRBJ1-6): GAGVSQSPSNKVTEKGKDVELRCDPISGHTALYWYRQSLGQGLEFLIYFQGNSAPDKSGLPSDRFSAERTGGSVSTLTIQRTQQEDSAVYLCASSSPGQGNSPLHFGNGTRLTVT.

This CDR3 is CASSLQGQIQETQYF. The CDR3, as DNA: TGTGCCAGCAGTTTACAGGGACAGATCCAAGAGACCCAGTACTTC. The chain couples TRBV27 to TRBJ2-5; 7 bases are a match to TRBD1. The junction had 4 bases not matched to a gene; V was cut back by 2 bases and J by 1 base. This CDR3 is built from 15 residues. The germline V gene encodes CDR1 MNHEY and CDR2 SMNVEV (reference sequence).

The CDR3 protein is CASSLGHKNTEAFF. The CDR3 DNA reads TGTGCCAGCAGCCTGGGACACAAGAACACTGAAGCTTTCTTT. The chain has TRBV6-5 and TRBJ1-1; possibly TRBD1 for D (6 bases). The CDR3 totals 14 residues. Between the trimmed V and J ends, which lost 6 bases and 1 base, there was a span of 12 bases. Germline V gene data show CDR1 as MNHEY and CDR2 as SVGAGI.

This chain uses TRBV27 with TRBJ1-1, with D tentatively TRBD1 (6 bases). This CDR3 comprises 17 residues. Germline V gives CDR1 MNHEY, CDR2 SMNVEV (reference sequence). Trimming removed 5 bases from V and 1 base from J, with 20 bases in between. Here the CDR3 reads CASSPSAYDRSNTEAFF. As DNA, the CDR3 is TGTGCCAGCAGTCCTTCCGCTTATGACAGGTCGAACACTGAAGCTTTCTTT.

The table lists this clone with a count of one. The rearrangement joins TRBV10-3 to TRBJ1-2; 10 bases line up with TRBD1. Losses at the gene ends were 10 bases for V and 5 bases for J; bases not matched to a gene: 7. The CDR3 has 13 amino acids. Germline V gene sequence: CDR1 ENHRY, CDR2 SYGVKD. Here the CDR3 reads CATSPGQGYGYTF. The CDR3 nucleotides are TGTGCCACCTCCCCGGGACAGGGGTATGGCTACACCTTC.

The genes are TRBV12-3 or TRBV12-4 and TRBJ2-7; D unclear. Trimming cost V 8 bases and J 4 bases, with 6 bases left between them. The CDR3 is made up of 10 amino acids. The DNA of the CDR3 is TGTGCCAGCTCCGGTTACGAGCAGTACTTC. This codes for CASSGYEQYF.

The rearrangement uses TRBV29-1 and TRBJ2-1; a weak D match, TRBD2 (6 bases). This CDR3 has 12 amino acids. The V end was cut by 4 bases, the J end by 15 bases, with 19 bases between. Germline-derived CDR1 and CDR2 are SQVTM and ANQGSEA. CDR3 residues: CSVGQWEVQPFF. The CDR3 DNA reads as TGCAGCGTTGGTCAGTGGGAGGTTCAACCGTTCTTC.

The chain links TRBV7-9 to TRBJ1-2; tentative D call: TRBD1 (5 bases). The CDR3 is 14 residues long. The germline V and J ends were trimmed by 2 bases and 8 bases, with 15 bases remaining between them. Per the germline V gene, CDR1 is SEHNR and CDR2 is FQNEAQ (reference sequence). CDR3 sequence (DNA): TGTGCCAGCAGCTTACAGGGAGGGGTATGGGGCTACACCTTC. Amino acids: CASSLQGGVWGYTF.

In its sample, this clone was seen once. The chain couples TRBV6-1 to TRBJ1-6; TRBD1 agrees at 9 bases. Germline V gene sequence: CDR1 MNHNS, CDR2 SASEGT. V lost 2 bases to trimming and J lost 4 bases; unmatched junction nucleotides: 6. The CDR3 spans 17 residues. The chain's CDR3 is CASSEFLGQGYNSPLHF. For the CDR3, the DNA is TGTGCCAGCAGTGAATTTCTGGGACAGGGATATAATTCACCCCTCCACTTT.

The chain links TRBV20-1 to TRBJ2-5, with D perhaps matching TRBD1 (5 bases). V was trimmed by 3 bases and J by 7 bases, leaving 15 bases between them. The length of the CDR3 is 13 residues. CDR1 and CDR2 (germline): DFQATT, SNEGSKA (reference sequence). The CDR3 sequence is CSASTDTTWTQYF. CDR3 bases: TGCAGTGCTAGTACGGACACGACGTGGACCCAGTACTTC.

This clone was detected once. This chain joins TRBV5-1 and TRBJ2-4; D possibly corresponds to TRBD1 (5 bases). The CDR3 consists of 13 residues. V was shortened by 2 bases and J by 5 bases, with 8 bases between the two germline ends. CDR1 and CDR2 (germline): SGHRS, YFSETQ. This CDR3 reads CASSFKGENIQYF. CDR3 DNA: TGCGCCAGCAGCTTTAAAGGGGAAAACATTCAGTACTTC.

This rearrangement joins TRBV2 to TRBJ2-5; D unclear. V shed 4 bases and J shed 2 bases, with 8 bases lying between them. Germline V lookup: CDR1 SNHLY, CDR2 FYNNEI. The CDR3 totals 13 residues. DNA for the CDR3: TGTGCCAGCAGTGTCTCTAGGCAAGAGACCCAGTACTTC. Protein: CASSVSRQETQYF.

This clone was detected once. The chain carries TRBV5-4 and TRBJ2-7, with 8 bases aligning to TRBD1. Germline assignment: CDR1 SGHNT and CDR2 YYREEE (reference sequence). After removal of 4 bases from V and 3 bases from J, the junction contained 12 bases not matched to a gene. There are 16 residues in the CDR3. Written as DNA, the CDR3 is TGTGCCAGCAGCACCGGACAGGGCGTTACGATCTACGAGCAGTACTTC. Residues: CASSTGQGVTIYEQYF.

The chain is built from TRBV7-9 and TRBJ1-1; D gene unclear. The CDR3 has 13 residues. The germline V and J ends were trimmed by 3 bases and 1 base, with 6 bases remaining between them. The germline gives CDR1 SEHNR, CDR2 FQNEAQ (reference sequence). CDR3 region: CASSFLANTEAFF. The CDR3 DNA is TGTGCCAGCAGCTTTTTGGCGAACACTGAAGCTTTCTTT.

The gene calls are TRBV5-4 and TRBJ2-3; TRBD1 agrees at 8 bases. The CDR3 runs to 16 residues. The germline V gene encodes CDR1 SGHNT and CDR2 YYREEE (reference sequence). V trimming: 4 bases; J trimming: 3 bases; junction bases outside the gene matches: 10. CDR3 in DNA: TGTGCCAGCAGCCACGGCCGGGACAGGCAGACAGATACGCAGTATTTT. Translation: CASSHGRDRQTDTQYF.

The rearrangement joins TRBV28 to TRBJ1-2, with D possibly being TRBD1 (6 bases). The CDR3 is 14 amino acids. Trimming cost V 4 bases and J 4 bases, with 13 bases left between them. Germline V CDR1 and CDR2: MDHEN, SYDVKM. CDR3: CASSSPDRSYGYTF. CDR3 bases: TGTGCCAGCAGTTCCCCCGACAGGAGCTATGGCTACACCTTC.

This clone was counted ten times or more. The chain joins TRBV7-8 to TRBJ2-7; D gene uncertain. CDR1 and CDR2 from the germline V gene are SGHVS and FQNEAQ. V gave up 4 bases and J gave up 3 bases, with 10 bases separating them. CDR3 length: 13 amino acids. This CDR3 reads CASSSHTDYEQYF. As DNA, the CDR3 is TGTGCCAGCAGCTCCCACACCGACTACGAGCAGTACTTC.

This CDR3 is CASSLNSGTGDDYGYTF. The CDR3 nucleotides read TGTGCCAGCAGTCTTAACTCCGGGACAGGGGATGACTATGGCTACACCTTC. The chain carries TRBV3-1 (or the pseudogene TRBV3-2) and TRBJ1-2; the match to TRBD1 covers 10 bases. V lost 6 bases, J lost 3 bases, and 13 bases stayed unmatched. Germline assignment: CDR1 LGHDT and CDR2 YNNKEL (reference sequence). The length of the CDR3 is 17 residues.

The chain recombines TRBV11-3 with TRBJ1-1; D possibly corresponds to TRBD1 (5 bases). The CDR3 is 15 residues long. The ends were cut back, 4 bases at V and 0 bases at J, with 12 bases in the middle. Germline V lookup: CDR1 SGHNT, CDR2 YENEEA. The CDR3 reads CASSSYRFMNTEAFF. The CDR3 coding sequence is TGTGCCAGCAGCTCCTACAGGTTCATGAACACTGAAGCTTTCTTT.